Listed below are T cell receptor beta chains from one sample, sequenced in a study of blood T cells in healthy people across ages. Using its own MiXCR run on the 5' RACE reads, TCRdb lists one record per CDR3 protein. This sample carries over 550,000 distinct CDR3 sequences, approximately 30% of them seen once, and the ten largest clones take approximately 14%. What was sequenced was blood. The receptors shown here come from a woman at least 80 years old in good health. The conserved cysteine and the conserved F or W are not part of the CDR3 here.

CDR3aa: ASSPGTKLRIYNEQY
j_gene: TRBJ2-5
v_gene: TRBV5-1

CDR3aa: ASSETPAVGHT
j_gene: TRBJ1-2
v_gene: TRBV7-2

CDR3aa: ASSPLWGGSYNEQF
j_gene: TRBJ2-1
v_gene: TRBV7-3

CDR3aa: ASSYGTHEAF
j_gene: TRBJ1-1
v_gene: TRBV5-5

CDR3aa: ASSYDHRGQPQH
j_gene: TRBJ1-5
v_gene: TRBV6-5

CDR3aa: SVEGTGGYT
j_gene: TRBJ1-2
v_gene: TRBV29-1

CDR3aa: AASSGGPQPRQF
j_gene: TRBJ2-1
v_gene: TRBV24-1

CDR3aa: ASSPPGQQNQPQH
j_gene: TRBJ1-5
v_gene: TRBV18

CDR3aa: ASSLGLGQAYEQY
j_gene: TRBJ2-7
v_gene: TRBV5-1

CDR3aa: AWSVNRNSPLH
j_gene: TRBJ1-6
v_gene: TRBV30

CDR3aa: ASSHGTSDRQETQY
j_gene: TRBJ2-5
v_gene: TRBV4-2

CDR3aa: SAFYNEQF
j_gene: TRBJ2-1
v_gene: TRBV20-1

CDR3aa: SARGLAGYTGERF
j_gene: TRBJ2-2
v_gene: TRBV20-1

CDR3aa: ASSLANGGHEQY
j_gene: .
v_gene: TRBV7-2

CDR3aa: AISEGAGTGELF
j_gene: TRBJ2-2
v_gene: TRBV10-3

CDR3aa: SASPLKNEQY
j_gene: TRBJ2-7
v_gene: TRBV20-1

CDR3aa: ASSPLMGGVTDTQY
j_gene: TRBJ2-3
v_gene: TRBV2

CDR3aa: AWGVGIPGNTIY
j_gene: TRBJ1-3
v_gene: TRBV30

CDR3aa: ASSYSLAGGTGSYNEQY
j_gene: TRBJ2-5
v_gene: TRBV6-2/TRBV6-3

CDR3aa: SVDVGGYNEQF
j_gene: TRBJ2-1
v_gene: TRBV29-1

CDR3aa: ASSRDKGGSYNEQF
j_gene: TRBJ2-1
v_gene: TRBV6-2/TRBV6-3

CDR3aa: ASSFLGDYNEQF
j_gene: TRBJ2-1
v_gene: TRBV28

CDR3aa: ASSGGRKEETQY
j_gene: TRBJ2-5
v_gene: TRBV25-1

CDR3aa: ASSYGDNGSPLH
j_gene: TRBJ1-6
v_gene: TRBV6-2/TRBV6-3

CDR3aa: ASSLTQGAVVSKNIQY
j_gene: TRBJ2-4
v_gene: TRBV5-1